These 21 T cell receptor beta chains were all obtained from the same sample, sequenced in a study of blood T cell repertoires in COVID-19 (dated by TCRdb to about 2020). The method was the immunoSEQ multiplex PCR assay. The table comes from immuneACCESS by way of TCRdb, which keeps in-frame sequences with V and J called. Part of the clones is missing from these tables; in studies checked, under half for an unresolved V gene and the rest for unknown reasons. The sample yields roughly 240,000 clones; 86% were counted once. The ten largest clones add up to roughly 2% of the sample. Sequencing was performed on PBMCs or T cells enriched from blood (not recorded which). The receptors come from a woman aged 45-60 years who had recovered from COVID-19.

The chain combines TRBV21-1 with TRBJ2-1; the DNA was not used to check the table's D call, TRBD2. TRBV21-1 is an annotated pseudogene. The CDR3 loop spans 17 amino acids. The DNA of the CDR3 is TGTGCCAGCAGCAAAGTGGGAGGGCATGACACTGGGAATGAGCAGTTCTTC. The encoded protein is CASSKVGGHDTGNEQFF.

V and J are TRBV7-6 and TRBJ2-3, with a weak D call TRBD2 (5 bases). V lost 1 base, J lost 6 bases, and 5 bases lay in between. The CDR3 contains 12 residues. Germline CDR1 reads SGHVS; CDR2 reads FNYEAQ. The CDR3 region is CASSLGRDTQYF. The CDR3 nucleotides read TGTGCCAGCAGCTTAGGGAGGGATACGCAGTATTTT.

CDR3 in amino acids: CATRPTGGDYGYTF. DNA for the CDR3: TGTGCCACCAGACCGACAGGGGGCGACTATGGCTACACCTTC. V gene TRBV15 combines with J gene TRBJ1-2, with 10 bases fitting TRBD1. The junction had 4 bases not matched to a gene; V was cut back by 6 bases and J by 3 bases. The CDR3 is 14 amino acids. Germline assignment: CDR1 LNHNV and CDR2 YYDKDF (reference sequence).

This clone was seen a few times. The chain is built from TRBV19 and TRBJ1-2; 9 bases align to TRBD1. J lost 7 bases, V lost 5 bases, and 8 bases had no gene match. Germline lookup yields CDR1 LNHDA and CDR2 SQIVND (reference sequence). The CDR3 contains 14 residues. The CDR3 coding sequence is TGTGCCAGTAGTGAACAGGGGGCGGTAGGTGGCTACACCTTC. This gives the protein CASSEQGAVGGYTF.

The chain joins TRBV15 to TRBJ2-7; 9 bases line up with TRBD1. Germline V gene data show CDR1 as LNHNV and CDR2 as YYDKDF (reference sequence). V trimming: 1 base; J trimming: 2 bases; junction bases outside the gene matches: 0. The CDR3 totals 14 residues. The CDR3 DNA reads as TGTGCCACCAGCAGAGGACAGGGGGCCTACGAGCAGTACTTC. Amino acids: CATSRGQGAYEQYF.

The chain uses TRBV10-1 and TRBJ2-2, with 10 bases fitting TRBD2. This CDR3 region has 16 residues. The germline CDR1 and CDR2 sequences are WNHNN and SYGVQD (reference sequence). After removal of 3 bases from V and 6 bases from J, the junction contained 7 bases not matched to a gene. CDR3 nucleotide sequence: TGCGCCAGCAGTGATCAAGCGGGGGGGCCGGCCGGGGAGCTGTTTTTT. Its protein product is CASSDQAGGPAGELFF.

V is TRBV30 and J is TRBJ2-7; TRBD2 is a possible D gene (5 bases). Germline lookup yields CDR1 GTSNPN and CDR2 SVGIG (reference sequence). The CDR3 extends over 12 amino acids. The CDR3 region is CASDGDSYEQYF. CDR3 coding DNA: TGTGCGAGCGACGGGGACTCCTACGAGCAGTACTTC. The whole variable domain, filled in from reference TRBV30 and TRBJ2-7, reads SQTIHQWPATLVQPVGSPLSLECTVEGTSNPNLYWYRQAAGRGLQLLFYSVGIGQISSEVPQNLSASRPQDRQFILSSKKLLLSDSGFYLCASDGDSYEQYFGPGTRLTVT.

The CDR3 reads CASSPPGTRMSEQFF. In DNA form, the CDR3 reads TGTGCCAGCAGCCCCCCCGGGACTAGGATGAGTGAGCAGTTCTTC. The rearrangement links TRBV7-2 to TRBJ2-1; 8 bases fit TRBD2. CDR3 length: 15 amino acids. V shed 5 bases, J shed 9 bases, and the junction held 12 bases outside the gene matches. Looked up from germline, CDR1 is SGHTA and CDR2 is FQGNSA.

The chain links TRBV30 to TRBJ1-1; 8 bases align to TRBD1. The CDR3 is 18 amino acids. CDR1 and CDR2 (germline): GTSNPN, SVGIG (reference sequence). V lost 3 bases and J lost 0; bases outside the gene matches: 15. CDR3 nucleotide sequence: TGTGCCTGGAGCGTCCCGGGACAGGTCTGGGGGCTGAACACTGAAGCTTTCTTT. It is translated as CAWSVPGQVWGLNTEAFF.

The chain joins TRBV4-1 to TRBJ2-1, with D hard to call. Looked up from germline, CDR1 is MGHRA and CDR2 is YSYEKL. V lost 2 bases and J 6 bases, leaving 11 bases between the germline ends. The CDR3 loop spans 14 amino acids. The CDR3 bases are TGCGCCAGCAGCCAACTTTCCACTCTCAATGAGCAGTTCTTC. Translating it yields CASSQLSTLNEQFF.

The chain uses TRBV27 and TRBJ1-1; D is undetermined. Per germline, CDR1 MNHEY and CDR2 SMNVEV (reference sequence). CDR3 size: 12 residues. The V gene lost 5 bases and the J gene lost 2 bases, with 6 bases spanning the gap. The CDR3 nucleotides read TGTGCCAGCAGTGAGGGAAACACTGAAGCTTTCTTT. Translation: CASSEGNTEAFF.

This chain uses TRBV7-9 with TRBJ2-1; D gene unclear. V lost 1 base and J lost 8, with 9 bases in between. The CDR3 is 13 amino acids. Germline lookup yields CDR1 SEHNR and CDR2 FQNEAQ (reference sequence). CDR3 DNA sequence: TGTGCCAGCAGCTTAGTCCCCCAGGATGAGCAGTTCTTC. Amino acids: CASSLVPQDEQFF.

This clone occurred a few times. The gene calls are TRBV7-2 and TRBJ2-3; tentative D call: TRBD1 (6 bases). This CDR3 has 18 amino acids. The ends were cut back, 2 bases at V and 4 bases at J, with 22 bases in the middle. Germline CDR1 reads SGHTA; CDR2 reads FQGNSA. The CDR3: CASSLTVMGASGPDTQYF. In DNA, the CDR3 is TGTGCCAGCAGCTTAACGGTAATGGGGGCCTCAGGGCCAGATACGCAGTATTTT. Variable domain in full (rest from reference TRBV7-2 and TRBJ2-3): GAGVSQSPSNKVTEKGKDVELRCDPISGHTALYWYRQSLGQGLEFLIYFQGNSAPDKSGLPSDRFSAERTGGSVSTLTIQRTQQEDSAVYLCASSLTVMGASGPDTQYFGPGTRLTVL.

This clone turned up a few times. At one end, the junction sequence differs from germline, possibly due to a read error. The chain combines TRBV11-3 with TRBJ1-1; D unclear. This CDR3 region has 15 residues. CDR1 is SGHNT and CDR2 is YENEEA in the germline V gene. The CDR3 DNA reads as TGTGCCAGCACCTTAGGAGAGGGAGGAGGAACTGAAGCTTTCTTT. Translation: CASTLGEGGGTEAFF.

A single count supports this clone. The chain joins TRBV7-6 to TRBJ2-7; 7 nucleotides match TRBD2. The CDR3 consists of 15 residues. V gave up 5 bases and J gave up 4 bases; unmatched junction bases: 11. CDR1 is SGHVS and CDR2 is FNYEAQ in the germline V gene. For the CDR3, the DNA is TGTGCCAGCAGCCCCCAACTAGCGAGCAAGTACGAGCAGTACTTC. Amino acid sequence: CASSPQLASKYEQYF.

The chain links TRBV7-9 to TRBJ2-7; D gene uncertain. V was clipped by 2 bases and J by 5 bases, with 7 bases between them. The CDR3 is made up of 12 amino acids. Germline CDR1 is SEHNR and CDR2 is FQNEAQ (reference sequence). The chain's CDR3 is CASSLNANEQYF. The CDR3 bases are TGTGCCAGCAGCTTAAATGCTAACGAGCAGTACTTC. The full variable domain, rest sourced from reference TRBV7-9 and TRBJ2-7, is DTGVSQNPRHKITKRGQNVTFRCDPISEHNRLYWYRQTLGQGPEFLTYFQNEAQLEKSRLLSDRFSAERPKGSFSTLEIQRTEQGDSAMYLCASSLNANEQYFGPGTRLTVT.

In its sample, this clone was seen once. CDR3 nucleotide sequence: TGTGCCACCAGGGTCCGGGACAGCTATAATTCACCCCTCCACTTT. It yields the protein CATRVRDSYNSPLHF. V is TRBV2 and J is TRBJ1-6, with 7 bases lining up with TRBD1. The CDR3 covers 15 residues. The V segment lost 10 bases and the J segment 3 bases; nucleotides outside the gene matches: 9. Germline V gene data show CDR1 as SNHLY and CDR2 as FYNNEI. Full variable domain (remainder filled in from reference TRBV2 and TRBJ1-6): EPEVTQTPSHQVTQMGQEVILRCVPISNHLYFYWYRQILGQKVEFLVSFYNNEISEKSEIFDDQFSVERPDGSNFTLKIRSTKLEDSAMYFCATRVRDSYNSPLHFGNGTRLTVT.

CDR3 in DNA: TGTGCCAGCTCACCTATTGGACAGACTGAACTGTTTTTT. Protein: CASSPIGQTELFF. V and J are TRBV18 and TRBJ2-2, with TRBD1 as a possible D gene (6 bases). The CDR3 loop spans 13 amino acids. With 3 bases removed from V and 14 bases from J, the gap between germline ends came to 16 bases. Germline CDR1 and CDR2: KGHSH and LQKENI.

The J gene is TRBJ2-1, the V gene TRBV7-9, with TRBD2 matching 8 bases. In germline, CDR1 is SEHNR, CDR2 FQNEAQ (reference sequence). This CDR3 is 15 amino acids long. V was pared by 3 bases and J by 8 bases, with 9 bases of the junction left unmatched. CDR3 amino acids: CASSLGLELRDEQFF. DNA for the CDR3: TGTGCCAGCAGCTTGGGACTAGAGCTCAGGGATGAGCAGTTCTTC.

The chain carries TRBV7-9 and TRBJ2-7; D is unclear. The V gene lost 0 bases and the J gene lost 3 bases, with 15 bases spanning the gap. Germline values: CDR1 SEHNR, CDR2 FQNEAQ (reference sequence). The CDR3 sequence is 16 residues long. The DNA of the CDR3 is TGTGCCAGCAGCTTAGCCGGAGCCCACACCTTCTACGAGCAGTACTTC. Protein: CASSLAGAHTFYEQYF.

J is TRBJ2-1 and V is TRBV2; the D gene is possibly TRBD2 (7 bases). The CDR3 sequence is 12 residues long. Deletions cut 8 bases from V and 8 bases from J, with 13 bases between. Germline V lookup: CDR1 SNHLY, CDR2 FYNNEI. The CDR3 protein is CASAGARYEQFF. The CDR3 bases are TGTGCCAGCGCGGGGGCGCGATATGAGCAGTTCTTC.